The clone carrying this T cell receptor (beta chain) was seen repeatedly, ten times or more. Antigen: not known. The sample comes from a study of molecular identifiers for immune sequencing clone quantification. Study-level background: With replicates, the RNA of roughly 21,000 or 96,000 naive CD8 cells was split five ways and four were sequenced.

Study-level results: Because of identical TCR molecules sharing a barcode, sizes of highly expanded clones could be underestimated.

Losses at the gene ends were 10 bases for V and 1 base for J; bases not matched to a gene: 9. This CDR3 has 17 amino acids. Germline lookup yields CDR1 MNHEY and CDR2 SVGAGI. TCRdb processed the PCR reads anew with MiXCR; each CDR3 protein has one entry. The data show some 66,000 distinct CDR3 sequences, with under 20% seen just once and under 1.5% held by the top ten. Sample: naive CD8+ T cells from blood, with Jurkat cell RNA spiked in. As to subset: FACS-sorted CD8+CD4-CCR7+CD45RA+ naive T cells. The chain has TRBV6-5 and TRBJ2-2, with 13 bases lining up with TRBD2. The origin of this receptor is a human donor in good health. Some libraries in this study had Jurkat cell RNA spiked in. In nucleotides, the CDR3 is TGTGCCACCGTCCCGGGACTAGCGGGGATGAACACCGGGGAGCTGTTTTTT. Translating it yields CATVPGLAGMNTGELFF.